This T cell receptor (beta chain) is from a study of CD8 T cells in ankylosing spondylitis. General study findings and limits: Ankylosing spondylitis blood appeared to carry a characteristic TCR beta motif of several highly homologous variants. Disease-linked clones bore a CD8+ phenotype and were relatively rare in peripheral blood. Earlier literature documents some of the motif variants in reactive arthritis synovial fluid and blood. Significant enrichment of disease-linked clones was reportedly seen in matched ankylosing spondylitis synovial fluid.

Quantitative 5'-RACE with molecular barcodes generated TCR beta libraries. TCRdb recomputed calls from the 5' RACE reads with MiXCR, one row per CDR3 protein. The data contain around 890,000 distinct CDR3 sequences, 12% of them singletons. This CDR3 comprises 16 residues. With V trimmed by 6 bases and J by 1 base, 7 bases remained unmatched. Germline V gene sequence: CDR1 SGHDN, CDR2 FVKESK. Points on this clonotype: Its antigen is currently unknown.

The material sequenced was blood, either unsorted or a sorted T cell fraction (not recorded which). This chain joins TRBV14 and TRBJ2-3; 10 bases are a match to TRBD2. The sequence derives from a male donor with ankylosing spondylitis. The CDR3 DNA reads TGTGCCAGCAGTCTTCCTACTAGCGGGGGCACAGATACGCAGTATTTT. Translating it yields CASSLPTSGGTDTQYF. The full variable domain, rest sourced from reference TRBV14 and TRBJ2-3, is EAGVTQFPSHSVIEKGQTVTLRCDPISGHDNLYWYRRVMGKEIKFLLHFVKESKQDESGMPNNRFLAERTGGTYSTLKVQPAELEDSGVYFCASSLPTSGGTDTQYFGPGTRLTVL.